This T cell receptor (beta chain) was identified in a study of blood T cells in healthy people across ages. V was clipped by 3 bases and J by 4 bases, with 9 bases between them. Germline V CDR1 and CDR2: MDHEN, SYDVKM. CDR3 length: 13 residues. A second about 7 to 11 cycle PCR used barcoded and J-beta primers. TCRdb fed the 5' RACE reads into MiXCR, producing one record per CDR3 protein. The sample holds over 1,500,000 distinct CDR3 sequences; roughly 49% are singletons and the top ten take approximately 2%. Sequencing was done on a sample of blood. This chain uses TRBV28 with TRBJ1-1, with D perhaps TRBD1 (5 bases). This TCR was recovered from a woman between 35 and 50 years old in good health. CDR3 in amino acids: CASSFGAGTEAFF. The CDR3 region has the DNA TGTGCCAGCAGTTTCGGGGCGGGCACTGAAGCTTTCTTT. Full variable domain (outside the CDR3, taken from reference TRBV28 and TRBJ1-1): DVKVTQSSRYLVKRTGEKVFLECVQDMDHENMFWYRQDPGLGLRLIYFSYDVKMKEKGDIPEGYSVSREKKERFSLILESASTNQTSMYLCASSFGAGTEAFFGQGTRLTVV.